Listed below are T cell receptor beta chains from one sample, sequenced in a study of cytomegalovirus exposure and HLA in healthy donors. Generated by immunoSEQ multiplex PCR, the TCRdb table keeps only in-frame clones and is missing some. This table has around 90,000 clones, 65% appearing once. Input material: PBMCs. The source is a woman between 50 and 59 years old in good health and CMV-seropositive. The CDR3 runs from the conserved cysteine through the conserved F or W. Each record gives: D gene, CDR3 length, V gene, clone size, J gene, CDR3 protein, CDR3 DNA. D genes are given only for firm matches. Some rows mark clone size as missing; the rest say once, few, many or name a class of expanded clone.

>NA|16|TRBV6-1|NA|TRBJ2-3
CASSVRQGGPTDTQYF
TGTGCCAGCAGTGTACGACAGGGAGGTCCCACAGATACGCAGTATTTT
>TRBD2|16|TRBV11-2|NA|TRBJ2-7
CASTFSWGGNTYEQYF
TGTGCCAGCACCTTCAGCTGGGGAGGGAATACCTACGAGCAGTACTTC
>TRBD2|17|TRBV7-6|NA|TRBJ2-1
CASSFMMGLAGFNEQFF
TGTGCCAGCAGCTTTATGATGGGACTAGCGGGGTTCAATGAGCAGTTCTTC
>TRBD1|16|TRBV30|NA|TRBJ1-4
CAWSPPLGGPNEKLFF
TGTGCCTGGAGCCCTCCCTTAGGGGGCCCTAATGAAAAACTGTTTTTT
>TRBD1|15|TRBV9|few|TRBJ1-1
CASSAQGAMNTEAFF
TGTGCCAGCAGCGCCCAGGGGGCAATGAACACTGAAGCTTTCTTT
>TRBD1|14|TRBV18|NA|TRBJ1-4
CASSPSDRAEKLFF
TGTGCCAGCTCACCATCGGACAGGGCTGAAAAACTGTTTTTT
>TRBD2|16|TRBV5-1|NA|TRBJ2-5
CASSPLTSGGQETQYF
TGCGCCAGCAGCCCGCTGACTAGCGGGGGTCAAGAGACCCAGTACTTC
>TRBD1|15|TRBV6-5|NA|TRBJ1-1
CASTPRRQGNTEAFF
TGTGCCAGCACCCCACGGCGACAGGGTAATACTGAAGCTTTCTTT
>NA|12|TRBV2|once|TRBJ1-5
CASSERASAQHF
TGTGCCAGCAGTGAGAGGGCGTCAGCCCAGCATTTT
>NA|12|TRBV28|NA|TRBJ2-7
CASSRRSHEQYF
TGTGCCAGCAGCCGAAGGAGTCACGAGCAGTACTTC
>NA|14|TRBV5-1|NA|TRBJ1-1
CASSPRTDNTEAFF
TGCGCCAGCAGCCCCAGGACAGATAACACTGAAGCTTTCTTT
>NA|19|TRBV4-3|NA|TRBJ1-1
CASSQDWERERVMNTEAFF
TGCGCCAGCAGCCAAGATTGGGAACGGGAAAGGGTCATGAACACTGAAGCTTTCTTT
>NA|16|TRBV7-9|NA|TRBJ1-5
CASSLVSGALNQPQHF
TGTGCCAGCAGCTTAGTGTCTGGGGCGCTCAATCAGCCCCAGCATTTT
>NA|13|TRBV6-6|NA|TRBJ2-7
CASSWRVMREQYF
TGTGCCAGCAGTTGGAGGGTAATGCGCGAGCAGTACTTC
>NA|15|TRBV13|NA|TRBJ1-2
CASTQVGSSNYGYTF
TGTGCCAGCACCCAAGTAGGGAGCAGTAACTATGGCTACACCTTC
>NA|11|TRBV2|NA|TRBJ1-2
CASSGAWAHTF
TGTGCCAGCAGTGGCGCGTGGGCACACACCTTC
>NA|12|TRBV6-5|NA|TRBJ1-1
CASSPRYTEAFF
TGTGCCAGCAGCCCCCGGTACACTGAAGCTTTCTTT
>TRBD2|15|TRBV5-1|once|TRBJ2-3
CASSGGASDTDTQYF
TGCGCCAGTAGCGGGGGGGCTTCAGACACAGATACGCAGTATTTT
>NA|13|TRBV10-1|NA|TRBJ2-2
CASSATLTGELFF
TGCGCCAGCAGTGCCACACTAACCGGGGAGCTGTTTTTT
>NA|14|TRBV19|NA|TRBJ1-5
CASSMQGSNQPQHF
TGTGCCAGTAGTATGCAGGGTAGCAATCAGCCCCAGCATTTT
>TRBD1|18|TRBV9|NA|TRBJ1-4
CASSVGQGALLTNEKLFF
TGTGCCAGCAGCGTAGGGCAGGGGGCCCTACTAACTAATGAAAAACTGTTTTTT
>NA|15|TRBV5-6|once|TRBJ2-6
CASSLTGTGANVLTF
TGTGCCAGCAGTTTGACAGGTACAGGGGCCAACGTCCTGACTTTC
>TRBD2|15|TRBV6-6|NA|TRBJ2-1
CASSYWAGGLDEQFF
TGTGCCAGCAGTTATTGGGCGGGGGGGCTCGATGAGCAGTTCTTC
>TRBD1|15|TRBV4-2|few|TRBJ1-1
CASSQVAGGNTEAFF
TGTGCCAGCAGCCAAGTTGCAGGGGGTAACACTGAAGCTTTCTTT
>NA|12|TRBV5-1|NA|TRBJ2-2
CASSWETGELFF
TGCGCCAGCAGCTGGGAGACCGGGGAGCTGTTTTTT
>NA|13|TRBV5-1|NA|TRBJ1-1
CASSFTGTSEAFF
TGCGCCAGCAGCTTTACCGGTACCTCTGAAGCTTTCTTT
>TRBD1|12|TRBV7-9|few|TRBJ1-2
CASSPGQGGYTF
TGTGCCAGCAGCCCCGGACAGGGTGGCTACACCTTC
>NA|15|TRBV5-1|few|TRBJ2-3
CASRTGQTSTDTQYF
TGCGCCAGCAGAACCGGACAGACTAGCACAGATACGCAGTATTTT
>NA|13|TRBV7-6|NA|TRBJ1-1
CASRNSMNTEAFF
TGTGCCAGCAGGAACAGCATGAACACTGAAGCTTTCTTT
>NA|13|TRBV30|NA|TRBJ1-1
CAWSVQGATEAFF
TGTGCCTGGAGTGTTCAGGGTGCCACTGAAGCTTTCTTT
>NA|15|TRBV11-1|NA|TRBJ2-3
CASSLGSGDTDTQYF
TGTGCCAGCAGCTTAGGATCGGGGGACACAGATACGCAGTATTTT
>TRBD1|14|TRBV5-4|NA|TRBJ1-3
CASSGQSSGNTIYF
TGTGCCAGCTCGGGACAGAGCTCTGGAAACACCATATATTTT
>NA|16|TRBV7-2|NA|TRBJ2-2
CASSLGAGGASGELFF
TGTGCCAGCAGCTTAGGGGCTGGGGGGGCGTCCGGGGAGCTGTTTTTT
>NA|15|TRBV4-1|NA|TRBJ1-2
CASSQDTGLNYGYTF
TGCGCCAGCAGCCAAGATACAGGACTAAACTATGGCTACACCTTC
>TRBD1|15|TRBV6-5|NA|TRBJ1-5
CASRPQGALNQPQHF
TGTGCCAGCAGACCTCAGGGGGCACTCAATCAGCCCCAGCATTTT
>TRBD2|17|TRBV10-2|NA|TRBJ2-1
CASSEGIAGAPYNEQFF
TGCGCCAGCAGTGAGGGGATAGCGGGGGCCCCCTACAATGAGCAGTTCTTC
>TRBD2|14|TRBV27|NA|TRBJ2-7
CASSPGLAGIEQYF
TGTGCCAGCAGTCCGGGACTAGCGGGGATCGAGCAGTACTTC
>TRBD1|14|TRBV5-4|NA|TRBJ2-5
CASSSQGAQETQYF
TGTGCCAGCAGCTCACAGGGGGCTCAAGAGACCCAGTACTTC
>NA|11|TRBV20-1|NA|TRBJ1-1
CTTGGNTEAFF
TGCACAACCGGGGGGAACACTGAAGCTTTCTTT